The rows below give T cell receptor beta chains drawn from one sample of a study of blood T cell repertoires in COVID-19. The assay was immunoSEQ multiplex PCR, and TCRdb's table has in-frame clones only and misses some. This table holds 46,000 or so clones, around nine tenths found once. The sequenced material came from peripheral blood. The receptors originated from a man aged 55 to 69 with active or convalescent COVID-19. Each CDR3 is given with its conserved first and last residue. Each record gives: CDR3 length, J gene, clone size, V gene, CDR3 protein. Expanded clones get a size class; other rows say once, few or many, or leave the size out.

CDR3 length: 11
J gene: TRBJ1-2
clone size: .
V gene: TRBV29-1
CDR3 protein: CSVVYSKGYTF

CDR3 length: 14
J gene: TRBJ1-2
clone size: .
V gene: TRBV27
CDR3 protein: CASCLREGTGGYTF

CDR3 length: 15
J gene: TRBJ1-2
clone size: .
V gene: TRBV19
CDR3 protein: CASIRSGGPSYGYTF

CDR3 length: 15
J gene: TRBJ2-2
clone size: once
V gene: TRBV29-1
CDR3 protein: CSVEGDRDVTGELFF

CDR3 length: 15
J gene: TRBJ1-1
clone size: .
V gene: TRBV30
CDR3 protein: CAWRGGQGMNTEAFF

CDR3 length: 14
J gene: TRBJ2-7
clone size: .
V gene: TRBV28
CDR3 protein: CASSATGISYEQYF

CDR3 length: 17
J gene: TRBJ1-4
clone size: .
V gene: TRBV6-1
CDR3 protein: CASSERGGAEDNEKLFF

CDR3 length: 16
J gene: TRBJ1-1
clone size: .
V gene: TRBV7-2
CDR3 protein: CASSLGYRSMNTEAFF

CDR3 length: 14
J gene: TRBJ1-2
clone size: .
V gene: TRBV5-1
CDR3 protein: CASSLTVGNYGYTF

CDR3 length: 14
J gene: TRBJ1-1
clone size: .
V gene: TRBV5-1
CDR3 protein: CASSLGAGNTEAFF

CDR3 length: 17
J gene: TRBJ1-6
clone size: .
V gene: TRBV27
CDR3 protein: CASSQQGASNYNSPLHF

CDR3 length: 14
J gene: TRBJ2-1
clone size: .
V gene: TRBV4-1
CDR3 protein: CASSRDRGLNEQFF

CDR3 length: 16
J gene: TRBJ2-7
clone size: .
V gene: TRBV28
CDR3 protein: CASRKGTGSLSYEQYF

CDR3 length: 17
J gene: TRBJ2-1
clone size: .
V gene: TRBV7-2
CDR3 protein: CASRSPGTSGGYNEQFF

CDR3 length: 15
J gene: TRBJ1-5
clone size: .
V gene: TRBV6-5
CDR3 protein: CATSRAGTENQPQHF

CDR3 length: 15
J gene: TRBJ1-6
clone size: .
V gene: TRBV30
CDR3 protein: CAWSDLGQGNSPLHF

CDR3 length: 13
J gene: TRBJ1-6
clone size: .
V gene: TRBV6-1
CDR3 protein: CASSEQGYSPLHF

CDR3 length: 16
J gene: TRBJ2-3
clone size: .
V gene: TRBV5-1
CDR3 protein: CASSLGAGDHRDTQYF

CDR3 length: 16
J gene: TRBJ2-3
clone size: .
V gene: TRBV18
CDR3 protein: CASSPSGGGASDTQYF

CDR3 length: 13
J gene: TRBJ2-1
clone size: .
V gene: TRBV2
CDR3 protein: CASSQDSHNEQFF

CDR3 length: 14
J gene: TRBJ1-4
clone size: .
V gene: TRBV5-1
CDR3 protein: CASSPTGGNEKLFF

CDR3 length: 14
J gene: TRBJ2-4
clone size: .
V gene: TRBV5-1
CDR3 protein: CASSSGTGGYIQYF

CDR3 length: 13
J gene: TRBJ2-5
clone size: .
V gene: TRBV11-2
CDR3 protein: CASSLWGRETQYF

CDR3 length: 15
J gene: TRBJ2-5
clone size: .
V gene: TRBV5-4
CDR3 protein: CASRSPGGPQETQYF

CDR3 length: 14
J gene: TRBJ2-2
clone size: .
V gene: TRBV9
CDR3 protein: CASSRIGGSGELFF

CDR3 length: 13
J gene: TRBJ1-6
clone size: .
V gene: TRBV6-5
CDR3 protein: CASSGQVNSPLHF

CDR3 length: 13
J gene: TRBJ1-1
clone size: once
V gene: TRBV19
CDR3 protein: CASSMATNTEAFF

CDR3 length: 13
J gene: TRBJ2-7
clone size: .
V gene: TRBV19
CDR3 protein: CASRSQTAYEQYF

CDR3 length: 15
J gene: TRBJ2-2
clone size: .
V gene: TRBV6-5
CDR3 protein: CASSYITAPAGELFF

CDR3 length: 18
J gene: TRBJ2-1
clone size: .
V gene: TRBV10-2
CDR3 protein: CASKSLAGGRNSYNEQFF

CDR3 length: 12
J gene: TRBJ1-2
clone size: .
V gene: TRBV28
CDR3 protein: CASSLGTYGYTF

CDR3 length: 14
J gene: TRBJ1-2
clone size: few
V gene: TRBV9
CDR3 protein: CASSVGMGLYGYTF

CDR3 length: 18
J gene: TRBJ1-1
clone size: .
V gene: TRBV4-1
CDR3 protein: CASSQGGNRAGVNTEAFF